This paragraph covers one TCR beta chain sequence. Its target is not known. Sequenced by immunoSEQ multiplex PCR; TCRdb stores in-frame clones only, minus some. The sample lists about 32,000 clones; approximately 82% were seen once. The data stem from a study of pediatric ulcerative colitis. Findings and caveats of the study: Repertoires came from total lymphocyte DNA, not specific subsets. All ulcerative colitis patients, but no controls, carried two rectal clonotypes. Rectal repertoires separated controls, mild-moderate and acute severe colitis.

At colonoscopy, a blood sample was also collected. The V end lost 6 bases, the J end lost 2 bases, and 13 bases lay between the germline ends. This CDR3 is 14 amino acids long. Germline lookup yields CDR1 MNHNY and CDR2 SVGAGI (reference sequence). The receptor was derived from a boy under 18 with severe ulcerative colitis. The chain combines TRBV6-6 with TRBJ2-5; D is possibly TRBD2 (6 bases). Source material: blood. DNA for the CDR3: TGTGCCAGCAGCTATGGGGGGACTCAAGAGACCCAGTACTTC. Protein: CASSYGGTQETQYF.